These T cell receptor beta chains were read from a single sample in a study of neurological immune-mediated disorders. TCRdb re-derived calls from the 5' RACE reads in MiXCR, one entry per CDR3 protein. The sample has just under 45,000 distinct CDR3 sequences, about 12% seen once. Material: PBMCs. The receptors shown here come from a female donor in good health. Both conserved end residues are part of each CDR3. Each record gives: V gene, J gene, CDR3 protein.

v_call: TRBV12-3/TRBV12-4; j_call: TRBJ2-1; cdr3_aa: CASSFGTSQPGIRFF
v_call: TRBV5-4; j_call: TRBJ2-7; cdr3_aa: CASSLQIEPYEQYF
v_call: TRBV5-1; j_call: TRBJ1-1; cdr3_aa: CASSLEQGTTEAFF
v_call: TRBV5-1; j_call: TRBJ1-1; cdr3_aa: CASSSLTVNTEAFF
v_call: TRBV11-2; j_call: TRBJ1-5; cdr3_aa: CASAGGQKSNQPQHF
v_call: TRBV5-5; j_call: TRBJ2-1; cdr3_aa: CASSTSSGRDEQFF
v_call: TRBV20-1; j_call: TRBJ2-3; cdr3_aa: CSARGLPGGPPDTQYF
v_call: TRBV12-3/TRBV12-4; j_call: TRBJ1-2; cdr3_aa: CASSPQGVYGYTF
v_call: TRBV15; j_call: TRBJ1-1; cdr3_aa: CATSREPGLSGTGNTEAFF
v_call: TRBV29-1; j_call: TRBJ2-1; cdr3_aa: CSGGQGPLNF